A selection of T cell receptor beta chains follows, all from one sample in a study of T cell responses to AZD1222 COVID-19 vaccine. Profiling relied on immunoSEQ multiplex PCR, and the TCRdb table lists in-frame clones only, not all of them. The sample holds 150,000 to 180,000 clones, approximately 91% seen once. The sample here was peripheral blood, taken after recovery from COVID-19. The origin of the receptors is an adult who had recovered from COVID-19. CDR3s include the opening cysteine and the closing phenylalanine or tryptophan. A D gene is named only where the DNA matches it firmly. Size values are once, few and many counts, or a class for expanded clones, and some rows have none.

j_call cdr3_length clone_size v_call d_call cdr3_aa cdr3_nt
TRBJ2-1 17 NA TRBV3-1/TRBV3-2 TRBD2 CASSHVPGLASYNEQFF TGTGCCAGCAGCCACGTCCCGGGACTAGCTTCTTACAATGAGCAGTTCTTC
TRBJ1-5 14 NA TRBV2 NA CASRVGMGNQPQHF TGTGCCAGCAGGGTGGGTATGGGCAATCAGCCCCAGCATTTT
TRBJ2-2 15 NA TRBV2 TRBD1 CASRDRTGGTGELFF TGTGCCAGCAGGGACCGGACAGGTGGGACCGGGGAGCTGTTTTTT
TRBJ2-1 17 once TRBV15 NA CATSRRRRSVTYNEQFF TGTGCCACCAGCAGACGGAGGCGGAGTGTCACCTACAATGAGCAGTTCTTC
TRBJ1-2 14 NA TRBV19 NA CASSIAGLYYGYTF TGTGCCAGTAGTATAGCCGGGCTATACTATGGCTACACCTTC
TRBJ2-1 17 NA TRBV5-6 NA CASSLVKGGGVYNEQFF TGTGCCAGCAGCTTGGTCAAGGGAGGGGGGGTTTACAATGAGCAGTTCTTC
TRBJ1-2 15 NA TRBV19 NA CASRAGTGLGYGYTF TGTGCCAGTAGAGCAGGAACGGGGCTAGGCTATGGCTACACCTTC
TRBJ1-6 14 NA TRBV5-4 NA CASSFDRTATPLHF TGTGCCAGCAGCTTCGACCGGACGGCAACACCCCTCCACTTT
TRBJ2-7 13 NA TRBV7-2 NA CASSRVSGNEQYF TGTGCCAGCAGCCGGGTGTCCGGGAACGAGCAGTACTTC
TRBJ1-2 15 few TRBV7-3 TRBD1 CASSIGSGQNYGYTF TGTGCCAGCAGCATAGGCTCGGGACAGAACTATGGCTACACCTTC
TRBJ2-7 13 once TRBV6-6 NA CASSRDQSYEQYF TGTGCCAGCAGTAGGGACCAATCCTACGAGCAGTACTTC